What follows are 5 T cell receptor beta chains derived from one specimen sequenced in a study of T cell responses to AZD1222 COVID-19 vaccine. Clones were read by immunoSEQ multiplex PCR, and TCRdb kept only the in-frame ones, dropping some. There are some 140,000 clones in the sample; 90% occur only once, and 1.5% to 2% lies in the top ten. This sample comprised peripheral blood, obtained on day 0 of AZD1222 vaccination. These receptors were taken from an adult in good health.

This clone showed up just once. CDR3 coding DNA: TGTGCCAGCAGCTTGGGACAGCCTGAAGCTTTCTTT. As protein: CASSLGQPEAFF. The V and J genes are TRBV12-3 or TRBV12-4 and TRBJ1-1; 7 positions agree with TRBD1. J lost 6 bases, V lost 6 bases, and 4 bases had no gene match. The CDR3 loop spans 12 amino acids.

The V call is TRBV6-4, the J call TRBJ2-2, with D tentatively TRBD1 or TRBD2 (5 bases each). The CDR3 totals 14 residues. V lost 4 bases, J lost 6 bases, and 12 bases lay in between. The germline V gene has CDR1 MRHNA and CDR2 SNTAGT. CDR3 DNA sequence: TGTGCCAGCAGTGTAGAGGGGAATGCCGGGGAGCTGTTTTTT. Amino acid sequence: CASSVEGNAGELFF.

The rearrangement uses TRBV6-2 or TRBV6-3 and TRBJ1-5; TRBD1 agrees at 11 bases. CDR1 is MNHEY and CDR2 is SVGEGT in the germline V gene. V lost 2 bases to trimming and J lost 0 bases; unmatched junction nucleotides: 9. The CDR3 is 19 amino acids. This chain's CDR3 is CASSYVGGQGARSNQPQHF. The CDR3 region has the DNA TGTGCCAGCAGTTACGTCGGAGGACAGGGGGCGCGTAGCAATCAGCCCCAGCATTTT.

The chain is built from TRBV5-1 and TRBJ1-1, with D possibly being TRBD1 (6 bases). V shed 0 bases and J shed 2 bases, with 11 bases lying between them. Germline assignment: CDR1 SGHRS and CDR2 YFSETQ. The CDR3 is 15 amino acids. The CDR3 loop is CASSLVGTRNTEAFF. CDR3 bases: TGCGCCAGCAGCTTGGTTGGGACACGAAACACTGAAGCTTTCTTT.

V and J are TRBV28 and TRBJ2-6; weak D call: TRBD1 (5 bases). This CDR3 has 14 amino acids. Per the germline V gene, CDR1 is MDHEN and CDR2 is SYDVKM. Trimming shortened V by 9 bases and J by 0 bases, and 9 bases separated the two germline ends. The CDR3 nucleotides read TGTGCCAGTCTACAGGACTCTGGGGCCAACGTCCTGACTTTC. Its translation: CASLQDSGANVLTF.